The 29 T cell receptor beta chains given below trace back to one sample, sequenced in a study of T cell responses to AZD1222 COVID-19 vaccine. Data came from immunoSEQ multiplex PCR; TCRdb stores just in-frame clones and leaves some out. The sample has 150,000 to 200,000 clones, about 92% seen once; the top ten hold approximately 1.3%. This specimen was peripheral blood, taken 28 days after the second AZD1222 dose. The receptors derive from an adult who received the AZD1222 COVID-19 vaccine.

J is TRBJ2-1 and V is TRBV12-3 or TRBV12-4; the D gene could be TRBD1 or TRBD2 (5 bases each). The CDR3 is 13 amino acids. V was clipped by 7 bases and J by 7 bases, with 14 bases between them. The CDR3 coding sequence is TGTGCCAGCACTTCAGAGGGGTATAATGAGCAGTTCTTC. Translation gives CASTSEGYNEQFF.

In DNA, the CDR3 is TGTGCCAGCAGTTACGATAGGGTCACTGAAGCTTTCTTT. The encoded protein is CASSYDRVTEAFF. The chain carries TRBV6-5 and TRBJ1-1; D call uncertain. Trimming cost V 2 bases and J 4 bases, with 8 bases left between them. CDR1 is MNHEY, CDR2 SVGAGI, per germline. The CDR3 spans 13 residues.

The V call is TRBV19, the J call TRBJ2-7, with 8 bases aligning to TRBD2. Trimming removed 9 bases from V and 4 bases from J; junction bases left unmatched: 14. The germline V gene encodes CDR1 LNHDA and CDR2 SQIVND (reference sequence). The length of the CDR3 is 15 residues. The CDR3 DNA sequence: TGTGCCAGCAAACAGAGCGGGAGTATCTGGTACGAGCAGTACTTC. The encoded protein is CASKQSGSIWYEQYF.

The chain couples TRBV28 to TRBJ2-3; no clear D gene. In germline, CDR1 is MDHEN, CDR2 SYDVKM. V shed 5 bases and J shed 0 bases, with 9 bases lying between them. The CDR3 runs to 14 residues. The CDR3 spells CASSPPTSTDTQYF. As DNA, the CDR3 is TGTGCCAGCAGTCCCCCGACTAGCACAGATACGCAGTATTTT.

The rearrangement uses TRBV2 and TRBJ2-7, with D maybe TRBD2 (5 bases). Germline-derived CDR1 and CDR2 are SNHLY and FYNNEI. The CDR3 consists of 11 residues. Trimming left V 11 bases short and J 1 base short, with 9 bases between. CDR3 sequence: CAAQRSYEQYF. For the CDR3, the DNA is TGTGCCGCACAGCGGTCCTACGAGCAGTACTTC.

This rearrangement joins TRBV30 to TRBJ1-5; D not certain. CDR3 length: 14 amino acids. Germline values: CDR1 GTSNPN, CDR2 SVGIG (reference sequence). V was trimmed by 7 bases and J by 0 bases, leaving 13 bases between them. CDR3 amino acids: CALSETYSNQPQHF. In DNA, the CDR3 is TGTGCCTTATCAGAGACTTATAGCAATCAGCCCCAGCATTTT.

V is TRBV6-1 and J is TRBJ2-1, with D possibly TRBD1 on 6 matching bases. The CDR3 is 14 amino acids. V was shortened by 2 bases and J by 4 bases, with 9 bases between the two germline ends. CDR1 and CDR2 from the germline V gene are MNHNS and SASEGT. CDR3 amino acids: CASSETGIYNEQFF. The CDR3 DNA reads as TGTGCCAGCAGTGAAACAGGGATTTACAATGAGCAGTTCTTC.

The genes are TRBV10-1 and TRBJ2-1; TRBD2 agrees at 8 bases. There are 15 residues in the CDR3. After removal of 2 bases from V and 9 bases from J, the junction contained 9 bases not matched to a gene. Germline lookup yields CDR1 WNHNN and CDR2 SYGVQD (reference sequence). The CDR3 region is CASSEERGGVGEQFF. The CDR3 DNA reads as TGCGCCAGCAGTGAGGAACGGGGGGGAGTCGGTGAGCAGTTCTTC.

This clone has a single count. The chain carries TRBV4-1 and TRBJ2-7; D is ambiguous. Germline CDR1 is MGHRA and CDR2 is YSYEKL. The V gene lost 3 bases and the J gene lost 2 bases, with 17 bases spanning the gap. The CDR3 is 16 residues long. The CDR3 loop is CASSHALGIRPYEQYF. For the CDR3, the DNA is TGCGCCAGCAGCCATGCCTTGGGGATTCGTCCCTACGAGCAGTACTTC.

This clone appeared a single time. The CDR3 is CASSYSRGPSTEAFF. CDR3 nucleotides: TGTGCCAGCAGTTACTCACGGGGGCCGAGCACTGAAGCTTTCTTT. The chain recombines TRBV6-2 or TRBV6-3 with TRBJ1-1; D possibly corresponds to TRBD1 (6 bases). The ends were cut back, 0 bases at V and 4 bases at J, with 12 bases in the middle. This CDR3 has 15 residues. Germline V gives CDR1 MNHEY, CDR2 SVGEGT.

V gene TRBV5-5 combines with J gene TRBJ1-2; 10 nucleotides align to TRBD1. The length of the CDR3 is 14 residues. Germline loops: CDR1 SGHKS, CDR2 YYEKEE (reference sequence). V lost 7 bases and J lost 2; bases outside the gene matches: 5. The CDR3 DNA follows: TGTGCCAGCGGGGGACAGGGGAGGAACTATGGCTACACCTTC. This sequence encodes CASGGQGRNYGYTF.

This chain uses TRBV5-5 with TRBJ2-1; the D gene could be TRBD1 or TRBD2 (6 bases each). V was trimmed by 3 bases and J by 7 bases, leaving 20 bases between them. The CDR3 sequence is 16 residues long. Germline CDR1 is SGHKS and CDR2 is YYEKEE (reference sequence). CDR3 nucleotides: TGTGCCAGCAGCTCGGGTGGAGGGGGGCTTGGAAATGAGCAGTTCTTC. Its translation: CASSSGGGGLGNEQFF.

The chain uses TRBV6-2 or TRBV6-3 and TRBJ2-3, with 7 bases aligning to TRBD1. Germline values: CDR1 MNHEY, CDR2 SVGEGT. This CDR3 region has 14 residues. Losses at the gene ends were 2 bases for V and 4 bases for J; bases not matched to a gene: 3. The CDR3 DNA reads TGTGCCAGCAGTTACCAAGGGACAGCAGATACGCAGTATTTT. It translates to CASSYQGTADTQYF.

This rearrangement joins TRBV6-5 to TRBJ1-4, with a tentative D call TRBD1 (6 bases). The CDR3 has 15 amino acids. Germline V gene lookup returns CDR1 MNHEY and CDR2 SVGAGI. Trimming removed 2 bases from V and 11 bases from J, with 18 bases in between. The CDR3 nucleotides read TGTGCCAGCAGTTACGCACGGGGGGCAGGCCAGAAACTGTTTTTT. Amino acids: CASSYARGAGQKLFF.

V usage is TRBV6-5 and J usage is TRBJ2-7, with 14 bases fitting TRBD2. The V and J ends lost 4 bases and 5 bases, in that order; junction bases with no gene match: 1. Germline CDR1 MNHEY, CDR2 SVGAGI. The CDR3 loop spans 14 amino acids. CDR3 sequence reads: CASSSGLAGDEQYF. Here the CDR3 DNA reads TGTGCCAGCAGTTCGGGACTAGCGGGAGACGAGCAGTACTTC.

In this sample, this clone turned up once. The chain is built from TRBV30 and TRBJ2-1, with D uncertain. The CDR3 runs 11 residues. The V gene's germline CDR1 is GTSNPN and CDR2 SVGIG (reference sequence). Trimming took 4 bases from V and 1 from J, leaving 2 bases between them. The CDR3 DNA reads as TGTGCCTGGAATTCCTACAATGAGCAGTTCTTC. Residues: CAWNSYNEQFF. The entire variable domain, with the rest obtained from reference TRBV30 and TRBJ2-1, is as follows: SQTIHQWPATLVQPVGSPLSLECTVEGTSNPNLYWYRQAAGRGLQLLFYSVGIGQISSEVPQNLSASRPQDRQFILSSKKLLLSDSGFYLCAWNSYNEQFFGPGTRLTVL.

The chain is built from TRBV6-1 and TRBJ2-3; no clear D gene. Germline V gene data show CDR1 as MNHNS and CDR2 as SASEGT. The germline V and J ends were trimmed by 3 bases and 0 bases, with 10 bases remaining between them. This CDR3 has 15 amino acids. The CDR3 bases are TGTGCCAGCAGTGAGAGGTTCTCTAGCACAGATACGCAGTATTTT. It specifies CASSERFSSTDTQYF.

The chain couples TRBV27 to TRBJ1-2; the match to TRBD1 covers 7 bases. CDR1 is MNHEY and CDR2 is SMNVEV in the germline V gene (reference sequence). V gave up 5 bases and J gave up 1 base; unmatched junction bases: 4. The CDR3 totals 14 residues. The CDR3 nucleotides read TGTGCCAGCAGTGGAGGGACAGTTAACTATGGCTACACCTTC. Its translation: CASSGGTVNYGYTF.

The CDR3 sequence: CAIPPGLETQYF. In nucleotides, the CDR3 is TGTGCCATACCCCCCGGCCTCGAGACCCAGTACTTC. The V and J genes are TRBV19 and TRBJ2-5; D remains ambiguous. V was shortened by 10 bases and J by 5 bases, with 14 bases between the two germline ends. Germline CDR1 LNHDA, CDR2 SQIVND (reference sequence). The CDR3 runs to 12 residues.

The genes are TRBV4-2 and TRBJ1-1; TRBD1 might be the D (6 bases). Trimming took 3 bases from V and 6 from J, leaving 23 bases between them. The CDR3 sequence is 17 residues long. CDR1 and CDR2 (germline): LGHNA, YNFKEQ. CDR3: CASSQDSWGRGIAEAFF. The CDR3 DNA sequence: TGTGCCAGCAGCCAGGATTCCTGGGGCAGGGGTATAGCTGAAGCTTTCTTT.

The rearrangement links TRBV10-2 to TRBJ2-6; D unresolved. The V end lost 2 bases, the J end lost 4 bases, and 12 bases lay between the germline ends. Germline loops: CDR1 WSHSY, CDR2 SAAADI. The length of the CDR3 is 16 residues. CDR3 sequence: CASSETEAPGANVLTF. The CDR3, as DNA: TGCGCCAGCAGTGAGACAGAGGCACCCGGGGCCAACGTCCTGACTTTC.

V gene TRBV5-1 combines with J gene TRBJ1-1, with a tentative D call TRBD1 (5 bases). CDR1 and CDR2 (germline): SGHRS, YFSETQ. CDR3 length: 15 amino acids. The ends were cut back, 0 bases at V and 5 bases at J, with 14 bases in the middle. In DNA form, the CDR3 reads TGCGCCAGCAGCTTGGCCGCAGCGGGGCCTACTGAAGCTTTCTTT. Amino acids: CASSLAAAGPTEAFF. The whole variable domain, remainder taken from reference TRBV5-1 and TRBJ1-1, is KAGVTQTPRYLIKTRGQQVTLSCSPISGHRSVSWYQQTPGQGLQFLFEYFSETQRNKGNFPGRFSGRQFSNSRSEMNVSTLELGDSALYLCASSLAAAGPTEAFFGQGTRLTVV.

Only a few counts were recorded for this clone. The V gene is TRBV29-1, the J gene TRBJ2-7; possibly TRBD1 for D (6 bases). The V and J ends lost 6 bases and 0 bases respectively, with 18 bases between them. From germline, CDR1 is SQVTM and CDR2 ANQGSEA. CDR3 length equals 15 residues. The CDR3 region has the DNA TGCAGCGTCCAAAGGGGAGCGGACAGCTCCTACGAGCAGTACTTC. Translated: CSVQRGADSSYEQYF.

The J gene is TRBJ1-1, the V gene TRBV28; D may be TRBD1 (6 bases). The germline V gene has CDR1 MDHEN and CDR2 SYDVKM. The CDR3 totals 15 residues. V was cut by 5 bases and J by 2 bases, with 15 bases left in between. CDR3 bases: TGTGCCAGCAGTCCAGGGGCGCCGGATAACACTGAAGCTTTCTTT. Translating it yields CASSPGAPDNTEAFF.

The chain uses TRBV3-1 (or the pseudogene TRBV3-2) and TRBJ1-1, with 12 bases fitting TRBD1. The CDR3 consists of 18 residues. The germline V gene has CDR1 LGHDT and CDR2 YNNKEL (reference sequence). V trimming: 0 bases; J trimming: 4 bases; junction bases outside the gene matches: 9. The CDR3 is CASSQEPGQGALGTEAFF. The CDR3 region has the DNA TGTGCCAGCAGCCAAGAGCCGGGACAGGGGGCTTTGGGCACTGAAGCTTTCTTT.

The V gene is TRBV6-5, the J gene TRBJ2-1; no definite D call. Deletions cut 0 bases from V and 6 bases from J, with 12 bases between. Germline CDR1 is MNHEY and CDR2 is SVGAGI. This CDR3 comprises 15 residues. The CDR3 is CASSYSWGASNEQFF. CDR3 bases: TGTGCCAGCAGTTACTCGTGGGGTGCTAGCAATGAGCAGTTCTTC.

The chain has TRBV10-2 and TRBJ1-3, with D maybe TRBD1 (6 bases). This CDR3 is built from 19 residues. The V end was cut by 4 bases, the J end by 2 bases, with 24 bases between. CDR1 is WSHSY and CDR2 is SAAADI in the germline V gene. CDR3 sequence: CASSGDSDRTYYPGNTIYF. The CDR3 bases are TGCGCCAGCAGTGGGGATTCGGACAGAACTTACTATCCTGGAAACACCATATATTTT.

The chain combines TRBV7-8 with TRBJ2-7, with 7 bases matching TRBD2. CDR3 length equals 13 residues. The V and J ends lost 1 base and 12 bases, in that order; junction bases with no gene match: 9. CDR1 and CDR2 from the germline V gene are SGHVS and FQNEAQ. CDR3 in amino acids: CASSLEGGSGRYF. CDR3 in DNA: TGTGCCAGCAGCTTAGAGGGTGGTAGCGGGCGGTACTTC.

This sequence joins TRBV5-4 and TRBJ1-4; 8 positions agree with TRBD1. Trimming at V came to 3 bases and at J to 8 bases, leaving 0 bases not matched to a gene. Germline assignment: CDR1 SGHNT and CDR2 YYREEE (reference sequence). There are 12 residues in the CDR3. The CDR3: CASSWDREKLFF. The CDR3 DNA is TGTGCCAGCAGCTGGGACAGGGAAAAACTGTTTTTT.